This TCR beta chain was captured by sequencing in a study of blood T cell repertoires in COVID-19. Study-level background: The analysed material was cDNA or gDNA that came from T cells, B-cell-depleted T cells, or PBMCs.

This clone occurred a few times. All enrollees were about 18 to 100 years old and from 20 to 30 US areas. Categorization into cohorts depended on clinical history that participants reported. Source study methods: The assay estimated nucleated cells by amplifying reference gene primers. Sequenced by immunoSEQ multiplex PCR; TCRdb stores in-frame clones only, minus some. Clone size and the V and J calls come from that table; the DNA yielded D and trimming. The table includes roughly 250,000 clones, 70% to 90% detected once. The CDR3 extends over 14 amino acids. The germline V gene encodes CDR1 SGHVS and CDR2 FQNEAQ. Unmatched junction bases numbered 8, after V lost 4 bases and J lost 8 bases.

Sequenced input: PBMCs or T cells enriched from blood (not recorded which). This chain links TRBV7-8 with TRBJ2-7; TRBD2 matches at 10 bases. The clonotype originates from a woman aged 40 to 55 with acute COVID-19. The CDR3 reads CASSSSGRGRKQYF. CDR3 in DNA: TGTGCCAGCAGCTCTAGCGGGAGAGGGCGCAAGCAGTACTTC.